This entry features one T cell receptor (beta chain) sequence. These data are taken from a study of blood T cell repertoires in COVID-19. For the study at large: Acute-phase and convalescent COVID-19 samples originated in the United States, Italy and Spain.

Original data processing: Using reference gene primer amplification, nucleated cell counts were estimated. The protocol was immunoSEQ multiplex PCR, while the TCRdb copy is restricted to in-frame clones and leaves out a portion. V and J calls plus clone size are reproduced from that table; the DNA served to infer D and trimming. This table has about 140,000 clones, 60% to 85% appearing once. This sequence was found in a man over 45 with active or convalescent COVID-19. The specimen sequenced was peripheral blood.

DNA of the CDR3: TGTGCCAGCAGTTTATTAGGCGGGGAGAGGCGCGTCGAGCAGTACTTC. This translates into CASSLLGGERRVEQYF. V and J are TRBV28 and TRBJ2-7; D perhaps matches TRBD2 (6 bases). CDR1 is MDHEN, CDR2 SYDVKM, per germline. V dropped 1 base and J dropped 6 bases, with 19 bases sitting between them. CDR3 size: 16 residues.